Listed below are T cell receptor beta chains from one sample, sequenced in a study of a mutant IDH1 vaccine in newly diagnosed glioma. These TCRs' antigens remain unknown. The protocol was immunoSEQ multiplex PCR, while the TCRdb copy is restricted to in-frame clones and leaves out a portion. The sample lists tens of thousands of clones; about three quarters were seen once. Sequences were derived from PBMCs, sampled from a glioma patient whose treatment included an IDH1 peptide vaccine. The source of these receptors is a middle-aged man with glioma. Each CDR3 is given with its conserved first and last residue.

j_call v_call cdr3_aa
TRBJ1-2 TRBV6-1 CASSEGKPSAYGYTF
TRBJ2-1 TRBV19 CASTGAGTRRNNEQFF
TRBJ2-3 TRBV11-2 CASSFQTSGPSTDTQYF
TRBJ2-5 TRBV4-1 CASSQEGRGRWETQYF
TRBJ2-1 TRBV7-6 CASSLSASGSNEQFF
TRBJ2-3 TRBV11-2 CASSLGAGASDTQYF
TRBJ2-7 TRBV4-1 CASSQAGGRTYEQYF
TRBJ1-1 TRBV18 CASSPPGRLNTEAFF
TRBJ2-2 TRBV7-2 CASSLDGREVTGELFF
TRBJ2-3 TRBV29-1 CSGRGSQAPQYF
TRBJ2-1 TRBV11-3 CASSFRDGDNEQFF
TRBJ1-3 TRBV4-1 CASSQGRGNTIYF
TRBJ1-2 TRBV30 CACQGDLHYGYTF
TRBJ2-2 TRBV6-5 CASSPGGASGELFF
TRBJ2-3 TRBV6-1 CATEGSAGGTDTQYF
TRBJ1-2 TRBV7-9 CASSSLGANHGYTF
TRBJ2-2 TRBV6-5 CASTLPGELFF
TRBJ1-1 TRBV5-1 CASSSSGGGTEAFF
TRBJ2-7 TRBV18 CASSLDESYEQYF